A single sample gave rise to the 11 T cell receptor beta chains below, sequenced in a study of technical replicates of blood from several donors. TCRdb's copy holds only in-frame clones and misses some; the assay was immunoSEQ multiplex PCR. Among 75,000 to 90,000 clones, approximately 96% were seen once, and the ten largest hold roughly 0.35%. The sample was T cells isolated from PBMCs. All receptors come from a human donor in good health.

V and J are TRBV6-1 and TRBJ2-7; TRBD2 matches at 8 bases. Germline CDR1 reads MNHNS; CDR2 reads SASEGT. The CDR3 runs 15 residues. Germline trimming cut 7 bases from V and 2 bases from J; bases unmatched to any gene: 10. The CDR3 nucleotides read TGTGCCAGCACGGGGGGGACCGGGACAACCTACGAGCAGTACTTC. It yields the protein CASTGGTGTTYEQYF.

V gene TRBV6-5 combines with J gene TRBJ2-1; TRBD2 matches at 9 bases. Unmatched junction bases numbered 11, after V lost 3 bases and J lost 8 bases. The germline gives CDR1 MNHEY, CDR2 SVGAGI. The CDR3 covers 16 residues. The CDR3, as DNA: TGTGCCAGCAGTTATGTGGCGGGAGGGCTCTGGGATGAGCAGTTCTTC. This codes for CASSYVAGGLWDEQFF.

The DNA of the CDR3 is TGTGCCAGTAGTATCCTCGGACTAGCGGGATTGGGCTACGAGCAGTACTTC. As protein: CASSILGLAGLGYEQYF. This chain links TRBV19 with TRBJ2-7; 12 bases line up with TRBD2. From germline, CDR1 is LNHDA and CDR2 SQIVND (reference sequence). The CDR3 runs 17 residues. With V trimmed by 3 bases and J by 3 bases, 9 bases remained unmatched. The full variable domain, with the rest looked up from reference TRBV19 and TRBJ2-7, is DGGITQSPKYLFRKEGQNVTLSCEQNLNHDAMYWYRQDPGQGLRLIYYSQIVNDFQKGDIAEGYSVSREKKESFPLTVTSAQKNPTAFYLCASSILGLAGLGYEQYFGPGTRLTVT.

This rearrangement joins TRBV27 to TRBJ2-2, with 8 bases that match TRBD1. Germline-derived CDR1 and CDR2 are MNHEY and SMNVEV (reference sequence). The CDR3 totals 19 residues. Unmatched junction bases numbered 23, after V lost 6 bases and J lost 8 bases. For the CDR3, the DNA is TGTGCCAGCAGCCGTAGACAGGGGTTGGGCGGGACAGTCGCGGGGGAGCTGTTTTTT. Translation: CASSRRQGLGGTVAGELFF.

V usage is TRBV10-3 and J usage is TRBJ1-1; D is ambiguous. V lost 7 bases and J 5 bases, leaving 14 bases between the germline ends. The CDR3 consists of 13 residues. CDR1 is ENHRY and CDR2 is SYGVKD in the germline V gene. DNA of the CDR3: TGTGCCATCAACCCGGGTTCTCTGACTGAAGCTTTCTTT. Translation: CAINPGSLTEAFF.

The chain joins TRBV4-2 to TRBJ1-2, with 7 nucleotides matching TRBD1. After removal of 6 bases from V and 3 bases from J, the junction contained 10 bases not matched to a gene. Per the germline V gene, CDR1 is LGHNA and CDR2 is YNFKEQ. This CDR3 has 15 amino acids. CDR3 bases: TGTGCCAGCAGGCAGTTAGACAGGGAGGACTATGGCTACACCTTC. It yields the protein CASRQLDREDYGYTF.

This sequence joins TRBV6-5 and TRBJ1-4; D gene unclear. V was trimmed by 8 bases and J by 0 bases, leaving 10 bases between them. This CDR3 spans 14 amino acids. From germline, CDR1 is MNHEY and CDR2 SVGAGI. CDR3 in DNA: TGTGCCAGCCGCCAGTCTTCAACTAATGAAAAACTGTTTTTT. The encoded protein is CASRQSSTNEKLFF.

V is TRBV28 and J is TRBJ2-5; the match to TRBD1 covers 9 bases. V dropped 4 bases and J dropped 4; count of bases not matched to a gene: 7. Per germline, CDR1 MDHEN and CDR2 SYDVKM. This CDR3 contains 15 residues. The CDR3 region has the DNA TGTGCCAGCAGTTCGGAAGGACAGGGGCTAGAGACCCAGTACTTC. It encodes CASSSEGQGLETQYF.

This sequence joins TRBV27 and TRBJ2-3; D remains ambiguous. Trimming shortened V by 7 bases and J by 1 base, and 9 bases separated the two germline ends. This CDR3 region has 13 residues. Germline assignment: CDR1 MNHEY and CDR2 SMNVEV (reference sequence). The CDR3 DNA follows: TGTGCCAGCAATTCACGGGGCACAGATACGCAGTATTTT. Translation gives CASNSRGTDTQYF.

This chain uses TRBV5-1 with TRBJ1-1, with 8 bases lining up with TRBD1. With 4 bases clipped from V and 2 bases from J, the junction kept 7 bases outside the gene matches. Germline-derived CDR1 and CDR2 are SGHRS and YFSETQ. This CDR3 has 15 amino acids. In nucleotides, the CDR3 is TGCGCCAGCAGCCCGTGGACAGGGTTAAACACTGAAGCTTTCTTT. This gives the protein CASSPWTGLNTEAFF.

The chain recombines TRBV6-1 with TRBJ2-5, with a tentative D call TRBD2 (6 bases). This CDR3 has 14 amino acids. V lost 1 base and J lost 4, with 10 bases in between. CDR1 and CDR2 (germline): MNHNS, SASEGT. CDR3 loop: CASSEGRELETQYF. The CDR3 DNA reads TGTGCCAGCAGTGAAGGCCGGGAGCTAGAGACCCAGTACTTC.